This is a list of T cell receptor beta chains from one sample in a study of beta chain features in type 1 diabetes. The table came from immunoSEQ multiplex PCR; TCRdb's copy has only in-frame clones and leaves some out. In the table there are some 700,000 clones, 13% of which are singletons. The sample was naive CD4+ T cells from blood. All receptors come from a man aged 18 to 30 with type 1 diabetes. The conserved cysteine and the conserved F or W are not part of the CDR3 here. A D gene is named only where the DNA matches it firmly.

CDR3: ASSSRRTGGEEQY
J: TRBJ2-7
V: TRBV7-9
D: TRBD1

CDR3: ASSRTLSSYNEQF
J: TRBJ2-1
V: TRBV7-3
D: -

CDR3: AASGGPNTEAF
J: TRBJ1-1
V: TRBV19
D: TRBD1

CDR3: ASSLVGDDTQY
J: TRBJ2-3
V: TRBV5-6
D: -

CDR3: ASSHNGQGGQPQH
J: TRBJ1-5
V: TRBV7-2
D: TRBD1

CDR3: ASSFGTRETQY
J: TRBJ2-5
V: TRBV7-7
D: -

CDR3: SAQVNTEAF
J: TRBJ1-1
V: TRBV20-1
D: -

CDR3: ASSPAGQIEAF
J: TRBJ1-1
V: TRBV18
D: -

CDR3: ASSSGQGFEKLF
J: TRBJ1-4
V: TRBV6-5
D: TRBD1

CDR3: AWSRQGASSYEQY
J: TRBJ2-7
V: TRBV30
D: TRBD1

CDR3: ASSQASGQGEETQY
J: TRBJ2-5
V: TRBV4-2
D: TRBD1

CDR3: ASSTTWRGTDTQY
J: TRBJ2-3
V: TRBV19
D: TRBD2

CDR3: ASSYSTGTPHEQY
J: TRBJ2-7
V: TRBV6-5
D: -

CDR3: ASSEVYNTGELF
J: TRBJ2-2
V: TRBV25-1
D: -

CDR3: ASSLMGAVEEQF
J: TRBJ2-1
V: TRBV5-1
D: -

CDR3: ASSFWQYNEQF
J: TRBJ2-1
V: TRBV28
D: -

CDR3: ASRTGVGTGELF
J: TRBJ2-2
V: TRBV19
D: TRBD1

CDR3: ASSRTSITDTQY
J: TRBJ2-3
V: TRBV18
D: -

CDR3: ATSVRVSASGYT
J: TRBJ1-2
V: TRBV15
D: -

CDR3: ASSFSGGDLAYEQY
J: TRBJ2-7
V: TRBV5-1
D: TRBD2

CDR3: ASSPGQPTGEAF
J: TRBJ1-1
V: TRBV5-1
D: TRBD1

CDR3: ASRTTGNGNTEAF
J: TRBJ1-1
V: TRBV6-5
D: -

CDR3: ASNPGWTSGELF
J: TRBJ2-2
V: TRBV7-2
D: -

CDR3: ASSQNGGGSPLH
J: TRBJ1-6
V: TRBV14
D: -

CDR3: ASSLAQGPEQY
J: TRBJ2-7
V: TRBV27
D: -

CDR3: ASSFGGYNEQF
J: TRBJ2-1
V: TRBV27
D: -

CDR3: SVEEGSWSNTEAF
J: TRBJ1-1
V: TRBV29-1
D: -

CDR3: ASSPSPSSYNEQF
J: TRBJ2-1
V: TRBV7-2
D: -

CDR3: AWSPRTVSNQPQH
J: TRBJ1-5
V: TRBV30
D: -

CDR3: ASSLAGQTSEKLF
J: TRBJ1-4
V: TRBV5-1
D: -

CDR3: ASRPTSGGSEQY
J: TRBJ2-7
V: TRBV6-6
D: TRBD2